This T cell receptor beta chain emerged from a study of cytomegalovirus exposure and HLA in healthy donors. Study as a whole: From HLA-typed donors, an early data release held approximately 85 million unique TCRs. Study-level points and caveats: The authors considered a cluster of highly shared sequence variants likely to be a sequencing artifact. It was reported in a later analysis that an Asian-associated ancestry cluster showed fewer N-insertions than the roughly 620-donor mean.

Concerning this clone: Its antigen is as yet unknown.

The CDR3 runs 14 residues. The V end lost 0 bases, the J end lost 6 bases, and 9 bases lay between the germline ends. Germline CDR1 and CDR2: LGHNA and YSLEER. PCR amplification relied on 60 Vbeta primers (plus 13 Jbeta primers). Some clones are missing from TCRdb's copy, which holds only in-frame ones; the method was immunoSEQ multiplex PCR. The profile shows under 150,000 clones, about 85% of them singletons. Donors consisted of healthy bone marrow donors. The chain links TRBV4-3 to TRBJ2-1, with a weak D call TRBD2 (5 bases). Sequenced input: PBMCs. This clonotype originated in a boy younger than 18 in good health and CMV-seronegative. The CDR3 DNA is TGCGCCAGCAGCCAAGAGCCCAGCGGCAATGAGCAGTTCTTC. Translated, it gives CASSQEPSGNEQFF.